This T cell receptor beta chain came from a study of cytomegalovirus exposure and HLA in healthy donors (dated by TCRdb to the late 2010s). In the study overall: According to an earlier analysis of 450 to 650 of the donors, about 179 million T cells yielded roughly 110 million unique TCR beta sequences and 276 Gb of sequence data. To study patterns of TCR occurrence, a later analysis re-analyzed previously published TCR beta repertoires from just over 650 donors and added high-resolution HLA genotyping. To decide whether each TCR beta V gene segment behaved as functional or pseudogenic, an earlier analysis of fewer than 750 of the donors relied on high-throughput TCR beta sequencing. In addition to the first cohort of approximately 670 subjects, a separate validation cohort of 130 or so different subjects was used. The number of donors typed differed by locus, with 629-630 for A, B, C, DRB1 and DQB1, roughly 520 for DQA1, over 600 for DPA1, and 472 for DPB1. Alongside the repertoire data, information on donor age, sex, ethnicity and CMV serostatus was compiled. Among 398 genotyped donors of the cohort, an average of about 220,000 unique TCR beta nucleotide sequences was sequenced per donor, of which about 19% were non-productive. Using immunosequencing, the study profiled T cell repertoires from 500 to 800 subjects and related those repertoires to cytomegalovirus serostatus. Of the approximately 400 genotyped donors, 65% to 90% fell in the genetic ancestry cluster associated with self-reported Caucasian donors. All discovery cohort repertoires had been generated using a single sequencing platform. Four to six DR-DQ haplotypes were handled as single units for association and clustering, since linkage in the cohort was strong. Class I and class II HLA loci were covered by the typing at four-digit resolution. The study aimed to test whether cataloging public T cell receptors could reveal signatures of past pathogen exposure. Genome-wide SNP genotypes for about 60% of the roughly 670 donors were used in a later genetic analysis, which treated that subset as a discovery cohort. About 280 gigabases of sequencing data and tens of millions of unique TCR sequences were included in an early release covering around 600 HLA-typed donors. High-throughput TCR immunosequencing, statistical association of individual TCRs with disease status, and machine learning were combined to predict cytomegalovirus infection status. Rather than using new phenotypic data, the later analysis identified candidate immune exposures from TCR beta sequences and from how often those sequences occurred across donors.

A word on this clone: Its recognized antigen is unknown. No base quality values were provided; no much bigger clone lies one nucleotide off.

In total, 600 or so healthy bone marrow donors made up the cohort. Cohort members were all nominally healthy when sampled, although unrecorded immune exposures were likely present. The donor was CMV seropositive and belonged to the group of 250 to 300 seropositive cohort members. A peripheral blood sample was provided by each donor, and peripheral blood mononuclear cells were used for TCR beta sequencing. The Qiagen DNeasy Blood Extraction Kit was used to extract genomic DNA from the blood cell samples. Study-wide conclusions, independent of this receptor: Some IMGT-functional V segments, including TRBV6-2 and TRBV6-3, could not be told apart with the 87-base-pair reads, so those segments were excluded. Several of the top co-occurrence clusters appeared to be linked to parvovirus B19, influenza, CMV and Epstein-Barr virus, according to a later analysis. Seventeen rarely observed V segments, including chromosome 9 orphons, were excluded from the earlier analysis of approximately 500 of the donors because counts were too low. Most TCR sequences were seen in very few donors, while some public TCRs were found in many individuals. In a later genetic analysis, a missense DCLRE1C variant was associated with V-gene and J-gene trimming of TCR beta chains, and the association was replicated in an independent cohort. Broadly in line with IMGT annotations, most TCR beta V segments showed up in productive rearrangements about 87% or about 30% of the time in an earlier analysis of a few hundred of the donors. The only immune exposure information available for the cohort was CMV serostatus. The presence/absence analyses assumed that sequencing depth was roughly uniform across donors, and that assumption may not be true. A cluster of highly shared sequence variants was judged likely to be a technical artifact of the sequencing pipeline. A total of fewer than 200 TCR beta chains were listed by the study as associated with cytomegalovirus. It was suggested by the authors that the approach could potentially be generalized to other disease states and immunological phenotypes. Specific HLA alleles were associated with 15,000 to 20,000 TCR beta sequences at a false discovery rate of 0.05 in a later analysis. Because some donors lacked HLA typing at each locus, the association tests relied only on the typed subset. In a later analysis, TCR association rates were found to vary across HLA loci, with the most associated TCRs seen for DRB1 alleles and the fewest for HLA-C alleles. In this cohort, only TCR beta chains were sequenced, and detectable features were limited by the absence of alpha or paired-chain data. When HLA alleles, especially DR and DQ, strongly co-occurred, attributing TCR associations to individual alleles was difficult. In a later analysis, HLA-associated TCR beta chains were found to be more clonally expanded and to have lower generation probabilities than equally common non-associated chains. According to a later analysis, most CMV-associated TCR beta chains appeared to be HLA-restricted, and the HLA associations seemed to be driven largely by CMV exposure. A further reported finding was that TCR beta sequences accurately predicted the HLA-A and HLA-B alleles for most subjects in the first cohort. Cytomegalovirus status was reported to be diagnosed by the classifier with high specificity and sensitivity in both the original and validation cohorts. According to a later genetic analysis, donors in an Asian-associated ancestry cluster had fewer N-insertions in productive TCRs than the roughly 670-donor mean. A few of the identified cytomegalovirus-associated TCR beta chains were confirmed in vitro to be specific for cytomegalovirus antigens. Linkage disequilibrium might explain the correlated functional status among segregating V segments, but an unknown experimental factor could not be ruled out.

Relative to germline, V is 5 bases shorter and J is 4 bases shorter, with 22 bases between their ends. For CDR1 and CDR2, the germline V gene lists MDHEN and SYDVKM. Its CDR3 holds 17 amino acids, cysteine through phenylalanine. Only the CDR3 part of the read is kept: 51 bases, read in frame from the first base. The receptor library was made with the immunoSEQ multiplex PCR assay. For the multiplex PCR, a mixture combining 60 forward primers for TCR Vbeta segments and 13 reverse primers for TCR Jbeta segments was used. The CDR3 region of rearranged TCR beta genes was amplified from genomic DNA by a multiplex PCR assay. On the Illumina HiSeq System, the amplified TCR beta libraries were sequenced as 87-base-pair reads. In the original analysis: Across the 700 or so repertoires, a later analysis counted tens of millions of unique TCR beta chains, 9.5 million to 13 million of which were shared by at least two donors. To remove PCR and sequencing errors, raw reads were error-corrected and collapsed into unique sequences using a nearest-neighbor algorithm that merged closely related sequences. V, D and J gene segments were assigned by aligning CDR3 sequences to IMGT reference sequences. Each retained sequence needed at least a six-nucleotide match to both a V gene segment and a J gene segment. Rearrangements were called productive when the CDR3 lacked stop codons and stayed in frame with V and J; all others were non-productive. Following IMGT convention, CDR3 was defined as the stretch from the second conserved V-encoded cysteine up to the conserved J-encoded phenylalanine. Sequences without an unambiguous match to a single V gene segment were excluded from the earlier analysis of over 500 of the donors. An earlier analysis of fewer than 650 of the donors classified V segments as functional when productive rearrangements were above 56.7% and as segregating when the standard deviation between donors was above 5%. To diagnose cytomegalovirus status from the catalog of TCR beta chain sequences, a statistical classification framework was built. A later analysis assigned V and J genes by comparing TCR nucleotide sequences with IMGT/GENE-DB human TR gene sequences. A later analysis assigned CDR3 sequences and most-parsimonious VDJ recombination scenarios with the TCRdist pipeline. In a later analysis, each TCR beta chain was defined by its CDR3 amino acid sequence together with its V-gene family, and reads lacking a unique V-gene family were excluded. To address suspected cross-contamination and a sequencing artifact, a later analysis removed several hundred highly shared, low-generation-probability nucleotide sequences. In a later analysis, a clonal expansion index was calculated for each public chain from normalized within-repertoire ranks of inferred template counts. In a later analysis, generation probabilities were computed using a VDJ recombination model fitted to out-of-frame rearrangements, and the results were checked against IGoR. A later analysis scored TCR-TCR, TCR-HLA and TCR-CMV co-occurrence with hypergeometric tests, applying a repertoire-size bias correction to TCR pairs. To estimate false discovery rates, a later analysis permuted the HLA or CMV assignments 20 times. In a later analysis, co-occurring TCRs were grouped using DBSCAN, with TCRdist sequence similarity added in when clustering inside HLA-allele-positive subsets. For co-occurrence clustering, repertoires with fewer than 30,000 or more than 120,000 public chains were excluded, along with about five repertoires with anomalous nucleotide sharing. This is the immuneACCESS table as TCRdb keeps it, with only in-frame sequences that have V and J called. A part of the clones is gone; compared with another copy, unresolved V genes explain less than half, and the rest is unexplained. V, J and clone size reflect that table, while D and trimming were determined from the DNA. The sample records roughly 100,000 clones, approximately 80% of which are singletons. The biggest ten clones account for about 5.4% of the sample.

This clonotype was obtained from a woman between 18 and 29 years old in good health and CMV-seropositive. Recombination linked TRBV28 to TRBJ2-3; TRBD2 could be the D gene, as 6 bases match. What was sequenced was PBMCs. The encoded CDR3 is CASSGVVRWEVPDTQYF. The nucleotide sequence reads as follows: TGTGCCAGCAGTGGTGTAGTAAGGTGGGAGGTCCCAGATACGCAGTATTTT.